This T cell receptor (beta chain) was recorded in a study of OX40 agonist ivuxolimab in advanced cancers. With respect to this clone: No antigen is known for it.

Whole-study results and caveats: Low normalized T-cell clonal expansion was also seen in some nonresponders.

The V gene lost 4 bases and the J gene lost 2 bases, with 12 bases spanning the gap. The germline gives CDR1 SGHDT, CDR2 YYEEEE. This CDR3 region has 14 residues. Generated by immunoSEQ multiplex PCR, the TCRdb table keeps only in-frame clones and is missing some. Found here are about 56,000 clones, approximately 82% of them singletons; the top ten hold roughly 3.7%. The TCR originated in an adult with an advanced solid tumor such as melanoma, head and neck, liver or kidney cancer. Sequencing was performed on CD4+ or CD8+ T cells sorted from blood, taken in a trial of the OX40 agonist ivuxolimab. J is TRBJ1-2 and V is TRBV5-6; a possible D gene is TRBD1 (6 bases). CDR3 protein: CASSPGQSNYGYTF. In DNA form, the CDR3 reads TGTGCCAGCAGCCCCGGACAGTCAAACTATGGCTACACCTTC.